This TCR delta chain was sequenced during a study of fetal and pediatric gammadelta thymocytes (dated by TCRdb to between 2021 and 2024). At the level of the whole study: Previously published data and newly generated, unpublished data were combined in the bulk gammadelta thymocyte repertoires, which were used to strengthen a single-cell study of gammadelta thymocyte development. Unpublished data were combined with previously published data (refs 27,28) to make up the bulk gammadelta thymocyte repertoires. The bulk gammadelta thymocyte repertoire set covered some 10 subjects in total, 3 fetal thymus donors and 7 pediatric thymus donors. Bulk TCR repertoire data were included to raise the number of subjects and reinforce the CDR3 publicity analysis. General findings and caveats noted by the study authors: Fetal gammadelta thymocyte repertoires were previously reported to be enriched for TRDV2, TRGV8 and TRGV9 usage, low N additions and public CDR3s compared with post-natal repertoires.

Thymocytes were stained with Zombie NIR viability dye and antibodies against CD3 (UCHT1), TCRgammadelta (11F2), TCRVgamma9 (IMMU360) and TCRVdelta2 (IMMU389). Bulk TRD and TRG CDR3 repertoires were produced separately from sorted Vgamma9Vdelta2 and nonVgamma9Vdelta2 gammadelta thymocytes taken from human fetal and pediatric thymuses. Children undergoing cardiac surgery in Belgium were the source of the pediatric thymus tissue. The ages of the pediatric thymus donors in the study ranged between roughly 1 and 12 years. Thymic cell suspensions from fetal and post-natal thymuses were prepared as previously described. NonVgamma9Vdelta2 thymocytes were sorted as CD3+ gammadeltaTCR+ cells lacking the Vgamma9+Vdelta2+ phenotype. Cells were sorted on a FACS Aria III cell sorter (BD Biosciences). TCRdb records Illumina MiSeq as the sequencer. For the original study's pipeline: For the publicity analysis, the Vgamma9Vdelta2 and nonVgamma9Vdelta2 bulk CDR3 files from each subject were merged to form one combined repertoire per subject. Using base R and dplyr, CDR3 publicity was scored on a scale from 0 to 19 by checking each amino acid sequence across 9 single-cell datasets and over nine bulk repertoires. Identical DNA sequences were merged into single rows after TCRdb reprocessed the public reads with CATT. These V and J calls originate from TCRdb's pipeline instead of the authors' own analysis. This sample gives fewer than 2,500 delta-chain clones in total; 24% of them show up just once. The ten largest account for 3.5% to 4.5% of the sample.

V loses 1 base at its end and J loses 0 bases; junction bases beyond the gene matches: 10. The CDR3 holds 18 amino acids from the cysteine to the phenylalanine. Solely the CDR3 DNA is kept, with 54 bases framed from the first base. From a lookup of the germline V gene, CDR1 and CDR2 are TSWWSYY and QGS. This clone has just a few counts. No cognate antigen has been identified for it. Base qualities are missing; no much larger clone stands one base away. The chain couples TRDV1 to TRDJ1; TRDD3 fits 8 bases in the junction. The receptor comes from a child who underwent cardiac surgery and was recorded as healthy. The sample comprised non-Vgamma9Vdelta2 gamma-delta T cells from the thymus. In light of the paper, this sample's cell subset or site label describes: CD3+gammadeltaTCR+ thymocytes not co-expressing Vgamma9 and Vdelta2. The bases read TGTGCTCTTGGGGAACGCCTTGTACTGGGGGCCTACACCGATAAACTCATCTTT. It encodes CALGERLVLGAYTDKLIF.